One sample yielded the 3 T cell receptor beta chains listed below, sequenced in a study of T cells in Graves' hyperthyroidism and ophthalmopathy. RNA transcripts served as the template for amplifying TCR beta CDR3 regions. The TCR CDR3 first-round RT-PCR relied on the HTBI primer set. TCRdb processed the multiplex PCR reads anew with MiXCR; each CDR3 protein has one entry. The sample comprises approximately 490,000 distinct CDR3 sequences, less than 25% of which are singletons, and about half rests with the top ten. Sequenced sample: blood. These receptors all stem from a woman aged 65 to 85 with Graves' ophthalmopathy.

The chain is built from TRBV7-2 and TRBJ2-7; perhaps TRBD1 as D (6 bases). V gave up 5 bases and J gave up 3 bases, with 17 bases separating them. This CDR3 has 15 amino acids. CDR1 is SGHTA, CDR2 FQGNSA, per germline. The CDR3 region is CASSIAWGLFYEQYF. The CDR3 coding sequence is TGTGCCAGCAGCATTGCATGGGGGCTCTTCTACGAGCAGTACTTC.

Points on this clonotype: Since a much larger clone is just one base distant, this may be a read error. The rearrangement uses TRBV6-1 and TRBJ1-2; 7 bases align to TRBD1. CDR1 is MNHNS and CDR2 is SASEGT in the germline V gene. There are 13 residues in the CDR3. The CDR3 nucleotides are TGTGCCAGCAGTCGACAGGGTGACTATGGCCACACCTTC. It specifies CASSRQGDYGHTF.

The table lists this clonotype with a count of one. Compared with germline, one end of the junction differs, possibly owing to a read error. The rearrangement uses TRBV5-1 and TRBJ1-5; D perhaps matches TRBD1 (6 bases). Per the germline V gene, CDR1 is SGHRS and CDR2 is YFSETQ. The CDR3 runs to 14 residues. The CDR3 spells CTSSWKTGTQPQHF. Here the CDR3 DNA reads TGCACCAGCAGCTGGAAAACAGGGACTCAGCCCCAGCATTTT.